This T cell receptor beta chain was profiled in a study of cytomegalovirus exposure and HLA in healthy donors. Findings and limits, study-wide: Generally TCR sequences proved uncommon, though certain public TCRs appeared in numerous donors. Some V segments, including TRBV6-2 and TRBV6-3, were excluded as indistinguishable. As immune exposure information, only CMV serostatus was available. It was reported that the classifier diagnosed cytomegalovirus status with high specificity and sensitivity in both the original and validation cohorts.

The germline CDR1 and CDR2 sequences are LNHDA and SQIVND (reference sequence). The V gene lost 6 bases and the J gene lost 3 bases, with 23 bases spanning the gap. The CDR3 runs 17 residues. PCR involved 60 Vbeta and 13 Jbeta primers. Clones were sequenced by immunoSEQ multiplex PCR, and TCRdb holds only the in-frame ones, with some missing. The data show 55,000 to 70,000 clones, more than 75% seen once. A note on this clone: Its target is not known.

The TCR was taken from a male donor in good health and CMV-seronegative. The chain is built from TRBV19 and TRBJ2-5, with D perhaps TRBD2 (6 bases). Sequencing was carried out using PBMCs. The CDR3 bases are TGTGCCAGTAGCTCCTGGCGTCCGGGGGACTCAAAAGAGACCCAGTACTTC. Protein sequence: CASSSWRPGDSKETQYF.